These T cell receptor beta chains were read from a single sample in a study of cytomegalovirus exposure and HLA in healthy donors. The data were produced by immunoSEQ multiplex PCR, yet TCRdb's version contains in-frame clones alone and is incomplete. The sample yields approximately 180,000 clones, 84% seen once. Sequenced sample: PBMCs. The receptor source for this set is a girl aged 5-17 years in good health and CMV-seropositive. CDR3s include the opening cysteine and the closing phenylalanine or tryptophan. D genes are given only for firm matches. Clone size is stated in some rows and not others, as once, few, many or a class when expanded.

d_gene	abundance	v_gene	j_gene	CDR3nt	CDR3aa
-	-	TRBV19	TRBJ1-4	TGTGCCAGTAGTTTTGACACGGAAAAACTGTTTTTT	CASSFDTEKLFF
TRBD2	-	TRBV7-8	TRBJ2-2	TGTGCCAGCAACCCAGCGGGGGCCATTACCGGGGAGCTGTTTTTT	CASNPAGAITGELFF
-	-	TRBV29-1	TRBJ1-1	TGCAGCGTCCGACTAGGGATGAACACTGAAGCTTTCTTT	CSVRLGMNTEAFF
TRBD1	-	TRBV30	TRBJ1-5	TGTGCCTGGAGTGAACCTCATCTGACAGGGGGCCGCCAGCCCCAGCATTTT	CAWSEPHLTGGRQPQHF
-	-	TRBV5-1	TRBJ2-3	TGCGCCAGCAGGGAAAGCGGGGATACGCAGTATTTT	CASRESGDTQYF
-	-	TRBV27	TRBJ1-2	TGTGCCAGCAGTTACGCAGGGACTAGCTATGGCTACACCTTC	CASSYAGTSYGYTF
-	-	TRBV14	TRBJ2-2	TGTGCCAGCAGCCAAGATTGGGCAGGGGCGGCGTTTTTT	CASSQDWAGAAFF
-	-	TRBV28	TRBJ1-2	TGTGCCAACCGGCGGACGGGCGGGGAGGGCTACACCTTC	CANRRTGGEGYTF
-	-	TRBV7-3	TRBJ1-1	TGTGCCAGCAGCTTCACAGGGTCCACTGAAGCTTTCTTT	CASSFTGSTEAFF
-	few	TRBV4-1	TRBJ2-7	TGCGCCAGCAGCCGGAACAGGGATAACTACGAGCAGTACTTC	CASSRNRDNYEQYF
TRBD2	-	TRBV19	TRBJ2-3	TGTGCCAGTAGTATTGGGGGCGGGGGGACCACAGATACGCAGTATTTT	CASSIGGGGTTDTQYF
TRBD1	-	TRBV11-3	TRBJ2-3	TGTGCCAGCAGCTTATCAGGGGGTGCGGTGGTTTTCGATACGCAGTATTTT	CASSLSGGAVVFDTQYF
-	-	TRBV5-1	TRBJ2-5	TGCGCCAGCAGCTTGTTAGGCAGGGGCCAAGAGACCCAGTACTTC	CASSLLGRGQETQYF
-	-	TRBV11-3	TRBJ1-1	TGTGCCAGCAGCTTAGAGTTTACAGTCCCTGAAGCTTTCTTT	CASSLEFTVPEAFF
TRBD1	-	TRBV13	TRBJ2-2	TGTGCCAGCATCCTAGATAGGGACAGGAGCACCGGGGAGCTGTTTTTT	CASILDRDRSTGELFF
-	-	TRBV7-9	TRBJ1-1	TGTGCCAGCAGCCTCGAGGACTTAGAAGCTTTCTTT	CASSLEDLEAFF
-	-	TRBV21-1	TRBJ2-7	TGTGCCAGCAGCAAAGGGACAGGTCCCTACGAGCAGTACTTC	CASSKGTGPYEQYF
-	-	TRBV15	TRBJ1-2	TGTGCCACCAGCAGAGATGGGGGCGGGGGCGCGGATGGCTACACCTTC	CATSRDGGGGADGYTF
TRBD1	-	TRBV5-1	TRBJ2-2	TGCGCCAGCAGCTTGGGGACAGGGGGGTCGGCCGGGGAGCTGTTTTTT	CASSLGTGGSAGELFF
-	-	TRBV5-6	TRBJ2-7	TGTGCCAGCAGCTTGGGGGAGTACGAGCAGTACTTC	CASSLGEYEQYF
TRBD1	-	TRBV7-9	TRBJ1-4	TGTGCCAGCAGCCCGGGACAGGGGGCGCGAGAAAAACTGTTTTTT	CASSPGQGAREKLFF
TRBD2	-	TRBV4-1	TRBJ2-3	TGCGCCAGCAGCCAACCGACTAGCGGGGTCAGTAAAGATACGCAGTATTTT	CASSQPTSGVSKDTQYF
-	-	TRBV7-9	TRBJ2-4	TGTGCCAGCAGCTTAGAGGGGAAGGCCAAAAACATTCAGTACTTC	CASSLEGKAKNIQYF
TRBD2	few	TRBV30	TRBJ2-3	TGTGCCTGGAGAGGGACTAGCAGGGCTACGCAGTATTTT	CAWRGTSRATQYF
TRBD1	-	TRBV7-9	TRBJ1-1	TGTGCCAGCAGCTTAGGACAGGGCCGGGGCACTGAAGCTTTCTTT	CASSLGQGRGTEAFF